The source of this T cell receptor beta chain is a study of cytomegalovirus exposure and HLA in healthy donors. Of note for this clone: Its antigen remains unidentified.

Unmatched junction bases numbered 7, after V lost 8 bases and J lost 6 bases. The V gene's germline CDR1 is MNHEY and CDR2 SMNVEV (reference sequence). This CDR3 contains 14 residues. Overall study findings and caveats: Three of the chains that were CMV-associated were confirmed in vitro to be specific for CMV antigens. Later genetic work tied a missense DCLRE1C variant to beta-chain V and J trimming. It was assumed in the presence/absence analyses that sequencing depth was roughly uniform across donors.

Researchers ran the PCR with 60 Vbeta and 13 Jbeta primers. The assay was immunoSEQ multiplex PCR, and TCRdb's table has in-frame clones only and misses some. The profile shows some 170,000 clones, 75% to 85% of them singletons. The TCR sequence derives from a young woman in good health and CMV-seropositive. The specimen sequenced was PBMCs. This chain links TRBV27 with TRBJ2-2; 9 bases line up with TRBD1. CDR3 DNA sequence: TGTGCCAGCGCATGGGACAGGGAGGCCGGGGAGCTGTTTTTT. This translates into CASAWDREAGELFF.